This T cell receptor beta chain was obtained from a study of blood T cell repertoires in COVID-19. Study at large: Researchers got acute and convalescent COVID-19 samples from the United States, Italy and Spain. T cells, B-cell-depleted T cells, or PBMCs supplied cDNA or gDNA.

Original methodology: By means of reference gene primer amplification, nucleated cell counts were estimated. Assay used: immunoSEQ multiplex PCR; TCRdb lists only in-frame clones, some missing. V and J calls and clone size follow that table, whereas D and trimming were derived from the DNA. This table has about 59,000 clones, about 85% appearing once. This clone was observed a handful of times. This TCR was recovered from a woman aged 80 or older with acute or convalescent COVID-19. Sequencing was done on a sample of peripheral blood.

CDR3 in DNA: TGTGCCAGCAGCTCCCTAGCCAAAAACATTCAGTACTTC. Residues: CASSSLAKNIQYF. The chain uses TRBV27 and TRBJ2-4; no clear D gene. The CDR3 extends over 13 amino acids. Trimming removed 6 bases at V and 0 bases at J, with 6 bases between. The germline V gene has CDR1 MNHEY and CDR2 SMNVEV (reference sequence).